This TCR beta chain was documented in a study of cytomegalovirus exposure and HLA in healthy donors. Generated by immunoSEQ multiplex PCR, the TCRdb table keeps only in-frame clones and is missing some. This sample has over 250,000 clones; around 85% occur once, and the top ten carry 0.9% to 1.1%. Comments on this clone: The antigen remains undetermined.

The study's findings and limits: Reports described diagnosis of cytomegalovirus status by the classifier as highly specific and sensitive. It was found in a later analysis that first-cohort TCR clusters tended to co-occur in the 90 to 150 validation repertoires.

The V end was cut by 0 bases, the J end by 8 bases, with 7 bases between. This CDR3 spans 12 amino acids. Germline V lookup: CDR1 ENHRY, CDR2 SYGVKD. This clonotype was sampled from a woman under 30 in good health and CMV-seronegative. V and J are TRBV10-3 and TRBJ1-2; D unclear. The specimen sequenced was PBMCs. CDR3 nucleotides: TGTGCCATCAGTGAGTCGGCCCCGGGCTACACCTTC. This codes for CAISESAPGYTF.